The 28 T cell receptor beta chains given below trace back to one sample, sequenced in a study of cytomegalovirus exposure and HLA in healthy donors. Primers included in the PCR were 60 Vbeta and 13 Jbeta primers. The data were produced by immunoSEQ multiplex PCR, yet TCRdb's version contains in-frame clones alone and is incomplete. The sample includes about 180,000 clones, about three quarters of them seen just once. What was sequenced was PBMCs. These receptor sequences come from a man aged 18 to 29 in good health and CMV-seronegative.

The chain employs TRBV27 and TRBJ2-3; TRBD2 aligns across 12 bases. V lost 5 bases and J lost 2; bases outside the gene matches: 5. The CDR3 totals 16 residues. Germline V gene lookup returns CDR1 MNHEY and CDR2 SMNVEV (reference sequence). CDR3 region: CASSRLAGVNTDTQYF. DNA for the CDR3: TGTGCCAGCAGTCGACTAGCGGGGGTGAACACAGATACGCAGTATTTT.

The chain links TRBV7-9 to TRBJ2-5; 7 bases are shared with TRBD2. This CDR3 region has 14 residues. Germline CDR1 and CDR2: SEHNR and FQNEAQ (reference sequence). The ends lost 8 bases at V and 2 bases at J; junction bases unmatched: 8. CDR3: CASREERLQETQYF. The CDR3 DNA reads as TGTGCCAGCCGGGAGGAGCGGTTACAAGAGACCCAGTACTTC.

The V call is TRBV5-6, the J call TRBJ2-5, with TRBD2 as a possible D gene (7 bases). CDR3 length: 14 amino acids. The V end lost 4 bases, the J end lost 7 bases, and 17 bases lay between the germline ends. The germline V gene has CDR1 SGHDT and CDR2 YYEEEE. CDR3 nucleotides: TGTGCCAGCAGCCCCGATGCGGGGGCCGGGACCCAGTACTTC. Translation: CASSPDAGAGTQYF.

V is TRBV25-1 and J is TRBJ2-1, with a weak D call TRBD1 (5 bases). Between the trimmed V and J ends, which lost 4 bases and 2 bases, there was a span of 12 bases. CDR3 length equals 15 residues. The germline CDR1 and CDR2 sequences are MGHDK and SYGVNS. The CDR3 coding sequence is TGTGCCAGCAGTGCAATAAGGGGTGCCTACAATGAGCAGTTCTTC. This encodes CASSAIRGAYNEQFF.

This chain connects TRBV30 to TRBJ1-2, with a possible D match to TRBD1 (6 bases). This CDR3 is built from 12 residues. Germline CDR1 and CDR2: GTSNPN and SVGIG (reference sequence). The V gene lost 4 bases and the J gene lost 8 bases, with 14 bases spanning the gap. CDR3 sequence (DNA): TGTGCCTGGACCCTACAGGGCTGGGGCTACACCTTC. This gives the protein CAWTLQGWGYTF.

The V and J genes are TRBV6-6 and TRBJ1-1, with D tentatively TRBD1 (5 bases). V shed 4 bases and J shed 4 bases, with 7 bases lying between them. Germline values: CDR1 MNHNY, CDR2 SVGAGI (reference sequence). The CDR3 covers 12 residues. The CDR3 DNA reads TGTGCCAGCAGTTGGGGCGGCACTGAAGCTTTCTTT. It is translated as CASSWGGTEAFF.

The chain joins TRBV7-3 to TRBJ2-5; D may be TRBD1 (6 bases). The assigned J gene may be wrong: the sequence end matches TRBJ2-7 better. CDR1 and CDR2 (germline): SGHTA, FQGTGA. CDR3 length equals 12 residues. CDR3 DNA: TGTGCCAGCAGCGCTACAGGGTTCGAGCAGTACTTC. It encodes CASSATGFEQYF.

V is TRBV30 and J is TRBJ1-2; 9 bases line up with TRBD1. Germline CDR1 is GTSNPN and CDR2 is SVGIG (reference sequence). Trimming at V came to 4 bases and at J to 1 base, leaving 7 bases not matched to a gene. The CDR3 is made up of 15 amino acids. This chain's CDR3 is CAWNPGGQGNYGYTF. The CDR3, as DNA: TGTGCCTGGAACCCCGGGGGACAGGGTAACTATGGCTACACCTTC.

This sequence joins TRBV4-1 and TRBJ1-3, with D unclear. In germline, CDR1 is MGHRA, CDR2 YSYEKL. The length of the CDR3 is 15 residues. Trimming pared 2 bases from V and 0 bases from J, leaving 8 bases between. CDR3 region: CASSQRVFSGNTIYF. The CDR3 DNA is TGCGCCAGCAGCCAAAGAGTTTTCTCTGGAAACACCATATATTTT.

The rearrangement joins TRBV9 to TRBJ2-7; 9 bases match TRBD2. This CDR3 has 16 amino acids. The junction had 6 bases not matched to a gene; V was cut back by 0 bases and J by 2 bases. Germline-derived CDR1 and CDR2 are SGDLS and YYNGEE. CDR3 region: CASSVEGAGGPYEQYF. In DNA form, the CDR3 reads TGTGCCAGCAGCGTAGAGGGGGCGGGAGGGCCCTACGAGCAGTACTTC.

This rearrangement joins TRBV23-1 to TRBJ2-4; TRBD1 matches at 8 bases. TRBV23-1 has ORF status, its function being uncertain. J was trimmed by 1 base and V by 8 bases; bases with no gene match: 7. This CDR3 region has 15 residues. In DNA form, the CDR3 reads TGCGCCAGCTTATGGACAGGGTTGGCCAAAAACATTCAGTACTTC. Translating it yields CASLWTGLAKNIQYF.

This clone was seen a few times. The chain joins TRBV5-1 to TRBJ1-3, with 10 bases that match TRBD1. The CDR3 is 13 amino acids. From germline, CDR1 is SGHRS and CDR2 YFSETQ. V trimming: 4 bases; J trimming: 7 bases; junction bases outside the gene matches: 2. CDR3 coding DNA: TGCGCCAGCAGCATGGGACAGGGGAACACCATATATTTT. It encodes CASSMGQGNTIYF.

This chain joins TRBV6-6 and TRBJ1-5, with TRBD1 identical over 7 bases. The CDR3 spans 14 residues. In germline, CDR1 is MNHNY, CDR2 SVGAGI (reference sequence). V dropped 8 bases and J dropped 2; count of bases not matched to a gene: 6. The CDR3, as DNA: TGTGCCAGCGGCAACAGGGGAGGCAATCAGCCCCAGCATTTT. Translated, it gives CASGNRGGNQPQHF.

The chain combines TRBV2 with TRBJ2-6; TRBD2 might be the D (5 bases). Trimming took off 6 bases at V and 1 base at J, with 10 bases between the two ends. The CDR3 contains 15 residues. Per germline, CDR1 SNHLY and CDR2 FYNNEI. The CDR3 DNA reads TGTGCCAGCAGGTCGGAGGTTTCTGGGGCCAACGTCCTGACTTTC. Its translation: CASRSEVSGANVLTF. Combining the CDR3 with reference TRBV2 and TRBJ2-6 gives the whole variable domain EPEVTQTPSHQVTQMGQEVILRCVPISNHLYFYWYRQILGQKVEFLVSFYNNEISEKSEIFDDQFSVERPDGSNFTLKIRSTKLEDSAMYFCASRSEVSGANVLTFGAGSRLTVL.

This chain connects TRBV13 to TRBJ2-1; a possible D gene is TRBD2 (6 bases). The CDR3 loop spans 16 amino acids. Deletions cut 4 bases from V and 3 bases from J, with 16 bases between. Germline V gene data show CDR1 as PRHDT and CDR2 as FYEKMQ (reference sequence). CDR3 DNA: TGTGCCAGCAGCTATCGGGACTTGAACCTCTACAATGAGCAGTTCTTC. It yields the protein CASSYRDLNLYNEQFF.

This chain links TRBV5-1 with TRBJ1-4, with D possibly TRBD1 on 5 matching bases. CDR3 length equals 15 residues. Germline assignment: CDR1 SGHRS and CDR2 YFSETQ. The ends were cut back, 0 bases at V and 5 bases at J, with 11 bases in the middle. The CDR3 DNA reads as TGCGCCAGCAGCTTGGGGGGGGGAACCAATGAAAAACTGTTTTTT. It codes for CASSLGGGTNEKLFF.

This clone has more than one count but fewer than ten. V is TRBV28 and J is TRBJ2-4; 8 nucleotides align to TRBD1. Germline V gene sequence: CDR1 MDHEN, CDR2 SYDVKM. There are 14 residues in the CDR3. Trimming took 6 bases from V and 8 from J; bases not matched to a gene: 9. The CDR3 sequence is CASSHRTGLDIQYF. The DNA of the CDR3 is TGTGCCAGCAGCCATCGGACAGGGCTGGACATTCAGTACTTC.

V usage is TRBV6-1 and J usage is TRBJ2-5; D might be TRBD1 (6 bases). The germline CDR1 and CDR2 sequences are MNHNS and SASEGT. V was trimmed by 7 bases and J by 5 bases, leaving 17 bases between them. The length of the CDR3 is 14 residues. In DNA form, the CDR3 reads TGTGCCAGCACTGGGCAGGGGATCAGTGAGACCCAGTACTTC. Encoded protein: CASTGQGISETQYF.

The chain combines TRBV29-1 with TRBJ1-1, with TRBD1 matching over 7 bases. The V gene end was trimmed by 5 bases and the J gene end by 1 base; junction bases not matched to a gene: 4. From germline, CDR1 is SQVTM and CDR2 ANQGSEA. The CDR3 loop spans 13 amino acids. The CDR3 loop reads CSVRQGANTEAFF. The DNA of the CDR3 is TGCAGCGTTCGACAGGGAGCGAACACTGAAGCTTTCTTT.

This clone was seen just once. The chain is built from TRBV4-1 and TRBJ1-2; TRBD1 matches at 10 bases. CDR1 is MGHRA, CDR2 YSYEKL, per germline. V lost 3 bases to trimming and J lost 3 bases; unmatched junction nucleotides: 4. The CDR3 runs to 15 residues. The DNA for the CDR3 is TGCGCCAGCAGCCAGGACAGGGGGAGAGACTATGGCTACACCTTC. Translating gives CASSQDRGRDYGYTF.

This clone was seen just once. The chain carries TRBV28 and TRBJ1-2; D is unresolved. This CDR3 has 13 residues. Trimming cost V 6 bases and J 0 bases, with 8 bases left between them. Germline V lookup: CDR1 MDHEN, CDR2 SYDVKM. CDR3 bases: TGTGCCAGCAGAACTGATCCTAACTATGGCTACACCTTC. Its translation is CASRTDPNYGYTF.

The V call is TRBV5-4, the J call TRBJ1-2; possible D gene TRBD1, 6 bases. Germline CDR1 SGHNT, CDR2 YYREEE (reference sequence). The length of the CDR3 is 18 residues. The germline V and J ends were trimmed by 5 bases and 4 bases, with 27 bases remaining between them. In nucleotides, the CDR3 is TGTGCCAGCAGTCCGAACGCTAAACAGGGCTCACACGCCTATGGCTACACCTTC. It codes for CASSPNAKQGSHAYGYTF.

Here the CDR3 reads CLAVAPGQPQHF. In nucleotides, the CDR3 is TGTCTAGCTGTAGCCCCGGGTCAGCCCCAGCATTTT. The chain joins TRBV28 to TRBJ1-5; D remains ambiguous. There are 12 residues in the CDR3. In germline, CDR1 is MDHEN, CDR2 SYDVKM.

V and J are TRBV27 and TRBJ2-5; TRBD2 is a possible D gene (5 bases). The end of the DNA is better explained by TRBJ2-7, so the J call may be wrong. The CDR3 spans 14 residues. Germline CDR1 and CDR2: MNHEY and SMNVEV (reference sequence). CDR3 coding DNA: TGTGCCAGCACCTCCCCGGGGATCCTCTACGAGCAGTACTTC. It is translated as CASTSPGILYEQYF.

This sequence joins TRBV5-8 and TRBJ2-3; D ambiguous. Germline loops: CDR1 SGHTS, CDR2 YDEGEE. CDR3 length: 16 amino acids. The germline V and J ends were trimmed by 0 bases and 0 bases, with 11 bases remaining between them. In DNA, the CDR3 is TGTGCCAGCAGCTTGGATTTCAGAGGTAGCACAGATACGCAGTATTTT. Its translation is CASSLDFRGSTDTQYF.

V gene TRBV6-6 combines with J gene TRBJ2-2; D gene uncertain. The CDR3 is 12 residues long. The germline V and J ends were trimmed by 7 bases and 7 bases, with 10 bases remaining between them. Germline-derived CDR1 and CDR2 are MNHNY and SVGAGI (reference sequence). CDR3 sequence reads: CASTPYGGELFF. The CDR3 DNA follows: TGTGCCAGCACTCCTTACGGCGGGGAGCTGTTTTTT.

The chain uses TRBV6-5 and TRBJ1-1, with a tentative D call TRBD1 (6 bases). This CDR3 spans 16 amino acids. Trimming cost V 0 bases and J 5 bases, with 16 bases left between them. Looked up from germline, CDR1 is MNHEY and CDR2 is SVGAGI. The CDR3 coding sequence is TGTGCCAGCAGTTACTCGGCCCAGGGGAGGGGAACTGAAGCTTTCTTT. Protein product: CASSYSAQGRGTEAFF.

This clone was seen just once. The chain has TRBV6-5 and TRBJ1-2; D possibly corresponds to TRBD1 (5 bases). Per the germline V gene, CDR1 is MNHEY and CDR2 is SVGAGI. The V gene lost 2 bases and the J gene lost 8 bases, with 12 bases spanning the gap. There are 13 residues in the CDR3. CDR3 DNA sequence: TGTGCCAGCAGTTACGCGGCAGGGCAGGGCTACACCTTC. This codes for CASSYAAGQGYTF.